This is a list of T cell receptor beta chains from one sample in a study of T cell responses to AZD1222 COVID-19 vaccine. Here immunoSEQ multiplex PCR was the method, and the copy in TCRdb shows in-frame clones only, minus some. Of around 130,000 clones detected, around 92% appear once; the ten largest clones hold approximately 2.1%. Material: peripheral blood, obtained 28 days after the second AZD1222 dose. All receptors come from an adult who received the AZD1222 COVID-19 vaccine. Both conserved end residues are part of each CDR3. A D gene is named only where the DNA matches it firmly. Size values are once, few and many counts, or a class for expanded clones, and some rows have none.

j_call | d_call | v_call | clone_size | cdr3_nt | cdr3_aa
TRBJ2-1 | NA | TRBV18 | NA | TGTGCCAGCTCACCACCCCCTACCGCCCCGGGTAGGCAGTTCTTC | CASSPPPTAPGRQFF
TRBJ2-2 | NA | TRBV6-5 | NA | TGTGCCACCCACACAGGGTCGGGGGAGCTGTTTTTT | CATHTGSGELFF
TRBJ2-1 | TRBD2 | TRBV5-4 | NA | TGTGCCAGCAGCTTGGTGTCTAGCGGGGACGAGCAGTTCTTC | CASSLVSSGDEQFF
TRBJ1-5 | NA | TRBV18 | NA | TGTGCCAGCTCACCGGAAGGGGTGGGCAATCAGCCCCAGCATTTT | CASSPEGVGNQPQHF
TRBJ2-1 | NA | TRBV28 | NA | TGTGCCAGCCCAAGCCAAAATGAGCAGTTCTTC | CASPSQNEQFF
TRBJ1-1 | TRBD1 | TRBV9 | NA | TGTGCCAGCAGCCATGGACAGGGAGGAACTGAAGCTTTCTTT | CASSHGQGGTEAFF
TRBJ1-6 | TRBD1 | TRBV3-1/TRBV3-2 | NA | TGTGCCAGCAGTCAAACAGGGGGTAGCTATAATTCACCCCTCCACTTT | CASSQTGGSYNSPLHF
TRBJ1-4 | NA | TRBV30 | NA | TGTGCCTGGAGTGTCTCAGGGGCTAATGAAAAACTGTTTTTT | CAWSVSGANEKLFF
TRBJ2-1 | TRBD2 | TRBV11-3 | NA | TGTGCCAGCAGCTTAGGTGGTAGCGGGGGTTCCGCCTACAATGAGCAGTTCTTC | CASSLGGSGGSAYNEQFF
TRBJ2-3 | TRBD1 | TRBV12-3/TRBV12-4 | NA | TGTGCCAGCAGCCCTCAGGGGGCCCCCCAGTATTTT | CASSPQGAPQYF
TRBJ2-1 | NA | TRBV3-1/TRBV3-2 | NA | TGTGCCAGCAGGCGGACAGAAAACTACAATGAGCAGTTCTTC | CASRRTENYNEQFF
TRBJ1-1 | NA | TRBV18 | NA | TGTGCCAGCTCACCTCCAAGGAGAACTGAAGCTTTCTTT | CASSPPRRTEAFF
TRBJ1-1 | TRBD1 | TRBV30 | NA | TGTGCCTTGGCTATTAAAGGGGGCTGGACTGAAGCTTTCTTT | CALAIKGGWTEAFF
TRBJ2-2 | NA | TRBV9 | once | TGTGCCAGCAGCCCGGATGGGACCCCGGAGACCGGGGAGCTGTTTTTT | CASSPDGTPETGELFF
TRBJ1-6 | TRBD1 | TRBV27 | NA | TGTGCCAGCAGCCCGACAGGGGGCCTCGGGAATTCACCCCTCCACTTT | CASSPTGGLGNSPLHF
TRBJ2-7 | TRBD2 | TRBV18 | once | TGTGCCAGCTCACCACCGGGACTAGCGGGGGGGGCGTCCTACGAGCAGTACTTC | CASSPPGLAGGASYEQYF
TRBJ1-2 | NA | TRBV30 | NA | TGTGCCTGGAGTGTTAGGCAGGGCAACTATGGCTACACCTTC | CAWSVRQGNYGYTF
TRBJ1-2 | TRBD1 | TRBV6-1 | NA | TGTGCCAGCAGTGAAGGACAGGGTAGGAACTATGGCTACACCTTC | CASSEGQGRNYGYTF
TRBJ2-5 | NA | TRBV27 | few | TGTGCCAGCAGTTTGAGTGGGCCGAGAGGAGAGACCCAGTACTTC | CASSLSGPRGETQYF
TRBJ1-1 | NA | TRBV6-5 | once | TGTGCCAGCAGCAGCCGGGACGGTGAACGGGCTTTCTTT | CASSSRDGERAFF
TRBJ2-2 | NA | TRBV6-1 | NA | TGTGCCAGCAGTGAAGTTGGGGTTGGCGGGGAGCTGTTTTTT | CASSEVGVGGELFF
TRBJ1-2 | NA | TRBV30 | NA | TGTGCCTGGAGTGTAGCGGTTACGGGTGGCTACACCTTC | CAWSVAVTGGYTF
TRBJ1-5 | NA | TRBV10-3 | few | TGTGCCATCAGTGAGTCGGGGGGGCTCAATCAGCCCCAGCATTTT | CAISESGGLNQPQHF
TRBJ2-3 | TRBD2 | TRBV11-3 | NA | TGTGCCAGCAGCTCCAGGGGGACTAGCGGTAAAGATACGCAGTATTTT | CASSSRGTSGKDTQYF
TRBJ2-1 | NA | TRBV11-3 | NA | TGTGCCAGCAGCTTAGCGGGGGCCCCCTCCTACAATGAGCAGTTCTTC | CASSLAGAPSYNEQFF
TRBJ1-2 | NA | TRBV19 | once | TGTGCCAGTAGTGTAAGGACAGCGACCTATGGCTACACCTTC | CASSVRTATYGYTF
TRBJ1-1 | TRBD1 | TRBV6-5 | NA | TGTGCCAGCCGACGACAGGGATCGGACACTGAAGCTTTCTTT | CASRRQGSDTEAFF
TRBJ2-5 | NA | TRBV14 | NA | TGTGCCAGCAGCCGGGCATCCGAAGAGACCCAGTACTTC | CASSRASEETQYF
TRBJ1-2 | NA | TRBV5-1 | NA | TGCGCCAGCAGCTTGGACGTCGCACCGGGGGCCCTCTATGGCTACACCTTC | CASSLDVAPGALYGYTF
TRBJ1-6 | NA | TRBV18 | NA | TGTGCCAGCTCACCACCGATCTTGGGACGGATAAATTCACCCCTCCACTTT | CASSPPILGRINSPLHF
TRBJ1-2 | NA | TRBV14 | once | TGTGCCAGCAGCCAAGATCCGGGGGATGGCTACACCTTC | CASSQDPGDGYTF
TRBJ1-1 | NA | TRBV6-5 | NA | TGTGCCAGCAGCCGGACGGTGAACACTGAAGCTTTCTTT | CASSRTVNTEAFF
TRBJ1-6 | NA | TRBV19 | NA | TGTGCCAGTAATGGCGAAGGGGGGTCCTATAATTCACCCCTCCACTTT | CASNGEGGSYNSPLHF
TRBJ1-1 | NA | TRBV3-1/TRBV3-2 | NA | TGTGCCAGCAGCCAAGATGTGGGCACTGAAGCTTTCTTT | CASSQDVGTEAFF
TRBJ1-5 | NA | TRBV28 | NA | TGTGCCAGCAGTTTAGAGGACAGTTTAAATCAGCCCCAGCATTTT | CASSLEDSLNQPQHF
TRBJ2-1 | NA | TRBV6-1 | NA | TGTGCCAGCAGTACCGGGACCTCAAAGGGGAATGAGCAGTTCTTC | CASSTGTSKGNEQFF
TRBJ1-2 | NA | TRBV4-1 | NA | TGCGCCAGCAGCCAAGGTTCAGGTGGGGACAACTATGGCTACACCTTC | CASSQGSGGDNYGYTF
TRBJ2-7 | TRBD1 | TRBV5-1 | NA | TGCGCCAGCAGCTGGAACCAGGGGGACGAGCAGTACTTC | CASSWNQGDEQYF
TRBJ1-3 | NA | TRBV28 | NA | TGTGCCAGCAGCTTGGACAGAGCTGGAAACACCATATATTTT | CASSLDRAGNTIYF
TRBJ1-5 | NA | TRBV6-6 | NA | TGTGCCAGCAGTTACTCCGAGACGGCTTATCAGCCCCAGCATTTT | CASSYSETAYQPQHF
TRBJ2-1 | TRBD2 | TRBV6-4 | NA | TGTGCCAGCTCCGGGACTAGCTTCCTGGGTGAGCAGTTCTTC | CASSGTSFLGEQFF
TRBJ1-1 | NA | TRBV3-1/TRBV3-2 | NA | TGTGCCAGCAGCCAAGGGGGCCGAGGGCGGAATACTGAAGCTTTCTTT | CASSQGGRGRNTEAFF
TRBJ1-2 | NA | TRBV9 | NA | TGTGCCAGCAGCGTGGGGGCCGAAACAGCCCCCTGGGGCTACACCTTC | CASSVGAETAPWGYTF
TRBJ2-3 | NA | TRBV11-1 | NA | TGTGCCAGCAGCTTGGGCGTTAGCGGATTCACAGATACGCAGTATTTT | CASSLGVSGFTDTQYF
TRBJ2-5 | TRBD1 | TRBV10-3 | NA | TGTGCCACCTTGGGCTTAACCGGGACAGGAACGCGGGAGACCCAGTACTTC | CATLGLTGTGTRETQYF
TRBJ2-1 | NA | TRBV12-3/TRBV12-4 | NA | TGTGCCAGCAGTCAACTAGAGTACAATGAGCAGTTCTTC | CASSQLEYNEQFF
TRBJ2-2 | NA | TRBV19 | NA | TGTGCCAGTAGTATGAATACCGGGACTACCGGGGAGCTGTTTTTT | CASSMNTGTTGELFF
TRBJ1-2 | NA | TRBV4-1 | NA | TGCGCCAGCAGCCAAGAAATTGGCGGGATATTAAGGAAACTTTACACCTTC | CASSQEIGGILRKLYTF
TRBJ1-2 | TRBD1 | TRBV28 | NA | TGTGCCAGCAGTCCCTGGACAGGGCGCAACTATGGCTACACCTTC | CASSPWTGRNYGYTF
TRBJ1-2 | NA | TRBV6-5 | NA | TGTGCCAGCAGTTTTACGACAGGCCTAATCTATGGCTACACCTTC | CASSFTTGLIYGYTF
TRBJ1-1 | NA | TRBV30 | once | TGTGCCTGTACGTCCTTGGGGAACACTGAAGCTTTCTTT | CACTSLGNTEAFF
TRBJ2-1 | TRBD2 | TRBV18 | NA | TGTGCCAGCTCACTAATAGCGGGGGAGTCTGGTGTTGAGCAGTTCTTC | CASSLIAGESGVEQFF
TRBJ1-2 | TRBD1 | TRBV30 | NA | TGTGCCTGGAGTAGGGGTTTAGGACAGGGCTATGGCTACACCTTC | CAWSRGLGQGYGYTF
TRBJ1-5 | NA | TRBV16 | NA | TGTGCCAGCAGCCAGGGGCCTGTCGGCGTAAATCAGCCCCAGCATTTT | CASSQGPVGVNQPQHF